This TCR beta chain originates from a study of Tregs in tolerant kidney transplant recipients. Mixed chimerism was transient after nonmyeloablative marrow transplants from related graft donors. Thawed PBMCs were FACS-sorted into unstimulated CD4+CD25+CD127- regulatory T cells, CD4+CD25- non-regulatory cells, CD4 and CD8 cells. Sequencing was performed with immunoSEQ multiplex PCR; in TCRdb, only in-frame clones are kept and a portion is missing. The sample records 74,000 or so clones, over 75% being singletons. The CDR3 is 16 residues long. Unmatched junction bases numbered 9, after V lost 5 bases and J lost 2 bases. CDR1 and CDR2 from the germline V gene are GTSNPN and SVGIG (reference sequence). As to this clone: Antigen unknown.

Study-wide results and limits: Biological reproducibility was not directly addressed, but technical replication error appeared minimal. Donor-specific Treg expansion exceeded global Treg expansion in tolerant patients, suggesting antigen drive.

The sequenced sample was CD4+ T cells from blood (PBMCs), obtained 24 months after the transplant. The chain is built from TRBV30 and TRBJ2-5, with 12 positions matching TRBD2. The TCR comes from a human patient who received a combined kidney and bone marrow transplant. Some T cells may be graft donor cells. CDR3 bases: TGTGCCTGGGGCCGAGGGACTAGCGGGCCTCAAGAGACCCAGTACTTC. It translates to CAWGRGTSGPQETQYF.